This passage covers 12 T cell receptor beta chains from one sample sequenced in a study of blood T cell repertoires in COVID-19. Profiling relied on immunoSEQ multiplex PCR, and the TCRdb table lists in-frame clones only, not all of them. The data contain 200,000 to 250,000 clones, under 90% of them singletons. Specimen: peripheral blood. These receptors came from a woman of 80 years or more with acute or convalescent COVID-19.

CDR3 protein: CASNPSGGWDTQYF. The CDR3 coding sequence is TGTGCCAGCAACCCTAGCGGGGGGTGGGATACGCAGTATTTT. The rearrangement uses TRBV6-5 and TRBJ2-3; 11 bases match TRBD2. This CDR3 region has 14 residues. The ends lost 7 bases at V and 6 bases at J; junction bases unmatched: 6. CDR1 is MNHEY, CDR2 SVGAGI, per germline.

The V call is TRBV30, the J call TRBJ2-1, with 7 bases aligning to TRBD2. Germline trimming cut 3 bases from V and 8 bases from J; bases unmatched to any gene: 10. The CDR3 runs to 14 residues. Germline V gene data show CDR1 as GTSNPN and CDR2 as SVGIG (reference sequence). CDR3 amino acids: CAWSFGGGGDEQFF. The CDR3 nucleotides read TGTGCCTGGAGCTTTGGGGGGGGAGGCGATGAGCAGTTCTTC.

The chain has TRBV5-1 and TRBJ2-2; 12 bases are a match to TRBD2. Trimming took 0 bases from V and 4 from J; bases not matched to a gene: 10. The CDR3 has 19 residues. The V gene's germline CDR1 is SGHRS and CDR2 YFSETQ. As DNA, the CDR3 is TGCGCCAGCAGCTTGGGGCTAGCGGGGGGGCCGACTTTCACCGGGGAGCTGTTTTTT. It yields the protein CASSLGLAGGPTFTGELFF.

V and J are TRBV28 and TRBJ1-2, with a possible D match to TRBD1 (6 bases). The CDR3 extends over 15 amino acids. Germline lookup yields CDR1 MDHEN and CDR2 SYDVKM. V was pared by 3 bases and J by 7 bases, with 18 bases between. The CDR3 DNA reads as TGTGCCAGCAGTTTCCCCCGCGGACAGCAACTTGGCTACACCTTC. Encoded protein: CASSFPRGQQLGYTF.

The chain carries TRBV2 and TRBJ1-2; D ambiguous. This CDR3 comprises 10 residues. V was trimmed by 3 bases and J by 8 bases, leaving 4 bases between them. Looked up from germline, CDR1 is SNHLY and CDR2 is FYNNEI. In DNA form, the CDR3 reads TGTGCCAGCAGTGAGCAGGGCTACACCTTC. Its protein is CASSEQGYTF.

The chain joins TRBV6-5 to TRBJ1-1; no definite D call. Germline V gene data show CDR1 as MNHEY and CDR2 as SVGAGI. Trimming removed 7 bases at V and 5 bases at J, with 17 bases between. The CDR3 has 14 amino acids. CDR3 sequence (DNA): TGTGCCAGCATTTCGGGTGGAAGTTTGACTGAAGCTTTCTTT. Protein: CASISGGSLTEAFF.

The chain is built from TRBV6-6 and TRBJ2-7, with 10 bases matching TRBD1. The CDR3 is 14 residues long. V lost 6 bases, J lost 3 bases, and 5 bases stayed unmatched. Germline CDR1 MNHNY, CDR2 SVGAGI (reference sequence). The CDR3 region has the DNA TGTGCCAGCAGCTGGGACAGGGGAATCTACGAGCAGTACTTC. It translates to CASSWDRGIYEQYF.

This chain links TRBV5-6 with TRBJ1-2; no firm D call. This CDR3 is 14 amino acids long. The germline V gene encodes CDR1 SGHDT and CDR2 YYEEEE. Trimming stripped 5 bases from V and 4 bases from J, with 15 bases between. The chain's CDR3 is CASSPGTLIYGYTF. The CDR3 DNA sequence: TGTGCCAGCAGTCCTGGTACTCTGATCTATGGCTACACCTTC.

The sample holds one count of this clone. This chain joins TRBV10-3 and TRBJ1-5; D possibly corresponds to TRBD1 (6 bases). CDR1 and CDR2 from the germline V gene are ENHRY and SYGVKD. The CDR3 is 14 amino acids. V was clipped by 4 bases and J by 0 bases, with 7 bases between them. In DNA form, the CDR3 reads TGTGCCATCAGTGGACAGGCTAGCAATCAGCCCCAGCATTTT. Translating it yields CAISGQASNQPQHF.

The CDR3 loop is CASSIDTSGGAREQFF. Here the CDR3 DNA reads TGTGCCAGTAGTATAGATACTAGCGGGGGGGCTCGGGAGCAGTTCTTC. The chain recombines TRBV19 with TRBJ2-1, with TRBD2 identical over 13 bases. The CDR3 has 16 residues. The germline gives CDR1 LNHDA, CDR2 SQIVND (reference sequence). Losses at the gene ends were 0 bases for V and 10 bases for J; bases not matched to a gene: 6.

This clone was detected a few times. The CDR3: CASSLSRDRGQAFF. In DNA, the CDR3 is TGTGCCAGCAGCTTATCCCGGGACAGGGGGCAAGCTTTCTTT. The chain uses TRBV7-8 and TRBJ1-1; the match to TRBD1 covers 12 bases. The CDR3 extends over 14 amino acids. Germline V CDR1 and CDR2: SGHVS, FQNEAQ. The trim removed 2 bases at V and 9 bases at J, leaving 4 bases unmatched.

The V call is TRBV5-4, the J call TRBJ2-7; a possible D gene is TRBD1 (6 bases). V was shortened by 0 bases and J by 4 bases, with 14 bases between the two germline ends. Germline values: CDR1 SGHNT, CDR2 YYREEE (reference sequence). The CDR3 spans 15 residues. The CDR3 DNA sequence: TGTGCCAGCAGCTTGGACCCGACAGGACCTTACGAGCAGTACTTC. It translates to CASSLDPTGPYEQYF.